The T cell receptor (beta chain) described here comes from a study of blood T cell repertoires in COVID-19. Study background: Samples taken during acute and convalescent COVID-19 were collected in the United States, Italy and Spain.

Here immunoSEQ multiplex PCR was the method, and the copy in TCRdb shows in-frame clones only, minus some. The sample has 140,000 to 150,000 clones; over 70% are singletons. Per the germline V gene, CDR1 is MGHRA and CDR2 is YSYEKL. The CDR3 is 16 amino acids. V lost 0 bases to trimming and J lost 1 base, with 11 bases between them. The chain is built from TRBV4-1 and TRBJ2-3, with D maybe TRBD2 (6 bases). Source material: peripheral blood. The clonotype was recovered from a woman between 50 and 59 years old with acute or convalescent COVID-19. CDR3 sequence: CASSQEWASGTDTQYF. The CDR3 coding sequence is TGCGCCAGCAGCCAAGAGTGGGCTAGCGGCACAGATACGCAGTATTTT.